The rows below give T cell receptor beta chains drawn from one sample of a study of human T cells and chemical hapten exposure. In TCRdb, the RACE reads were re-called with MiXCR into one record per CDR3 protein. The data show approximately 74,000 distinct CDR3 sequences, more than 30% seen once. Sample: whole blood, taken in connection with sensitization to the hapten diphenylcyclopropenone (DPC). The receptor source for this set is a man between 35 and 55 years old with alopecia areata. Some clones in this sample may be carry-over from other donors' samples. Both conserved end residues are part of each CDR3. The order of the fields is clone size, V gene, D gene, J gene, CDR3 DNA, CDR3 protein. D genes are given only for firm matches. Not all rows give a size; the values are once, few, many and, for expanded clones, a class.

>few|TRBV14|.|TRBJ2-7
TGTGCCAGCAGCCCCTGGGCGGGAACCCTTTTTAACGAGCAGTACTTC
CASSPWAGTLFNEQYF
>.|TRBV6-2/TRBV6-3|.|TRBJ2-1
TGTGCCAGCAGCAGCTATGGGGGAAATGAGCAGTTCTTC
CASSSYGGNEQFF
>.|TRBV7-2|.|TRBJ1-2
TGTGCCAGCAGCTTAGGACAGATCTATGGCTACACCTTC
CASSLGQIYGYTF
>many|TRBV3-1|.|TRBJ1-1
TGTGCCAGCACCCCTACCGGGGTTAGTTCAAGAAACACTGAAGCTTTCTTT
CASTPTGVSSRNTEAFF
>.|TRBV6-1|.|TRBJ1-4
TGTGCCAGCAGTAGGGGCTGGGAAAAACTGTTTTTT
CASSRGWEKLFF
>.|TRBV7-2|TRBD2|TRBJ2-7
TGTGCCAGCAGCTTAGGGACTAGCGGGAGTGGCGAGCAGTACTTC
CASSLGTSGSGEQYF
>.|TRBV6-2/TRBV6-3|TRBD2|TRBJ2-1
TGTGCCAGCAGTTACCGCGGACTAGCGGGAGTGAATGAGCAGTTCTTC
CASSYRGLAGVNEQFF
>.|TRBV12-3/TRBV12-4|.|TRBJ1-4
TGTGCCAGCAGTTTAAGTCAGGGATATGAAAAACTGTTTTTT
CASSLSQGYEKLFF
>.|TRBV5-1|TRBD1|TRBJ2-5
TGCGCCAGCAGCTGGGGGACAGGGGATGAGACCCAGTACTTC
CASSWGTGDETQYF
>.|TRBV6-6|.|TRBJ2-1
TGTGCCAGCAGCCGGACCGGGAGCTACAATGAGCAGTTCTTC
CASSRTGSYNEQFF
>.|TRBV28|.|TRBJ2-5
TGTGCCAGCAGTCGGTGGGGCCAGGGGAGAGAGACCCAGTACTTC
CASSRWGQGRETQYF
>.|TRBV6-2/TRBV6-3|.|TRBJ1-5
TGTGCCAGCAGTTCCAGGGAAAATCAGCCCCAGCATTTT
CASSSRENQPQHF
>.|TRBV29-1|.|TRBJ2-5
TGCAGCGCCCCTGTTCTGGGGTCCCAAGAGACCCAGTACTTC
CSAPVLGSQETQYF
>.|TRBV2|.|TRBJ2-3
TGTGCCAGCAGGTGGACAAACACAGATACGCAGTATTTT
CASRWTNTDTQYF
>.|TRBV27|.|TRBJ2-7
TGTGCCAGCAGTTTAGTGGTGGGGTACGAGCAGTACTTC
CASSLVVGYEQYF
>.|TRBV5-1|.|TRBJ2-7
TGCGCCAGCAGGAGCTTCAGTCCCGGCGAGCAGTACTTC
CASRSFSPGEQYF
>few|TRBV5-1|TRBD1|TRBJ1-2
TGCGCCAGCAGCCACGACAGGGGGGCCGGCGGCTACACCTTC
CASSHDRGAGGYTF
>.|TRBV6-5|TRBD1|TRBJ2-7
TGTGCCAGCAGTTACTCGGACAGGGCACCCTACGAGCAGTACTTC
CASSYSDRAPYEQYF
>few|TRBV4-3|.|TRBJ1-4
TGCGCCAGCAGCAAAGGGATTAATAATGAAAAACTGTTTTTT
CASSKGINNEKLFF
>.|TRBV28|TRBD1|TRBJ1-5
TGTGCCAGCAGTTTATGGGGTGGACAGGGGGAGAAGCCCCAGCATTTT
CASSLWGGQGEKPQHF
>.|TRBV25-1|.|TRBJ1-2
TGTGCCAGCAGTGTCGGATATGGCTACACCTTC
CASSVGYGYTF
>many|TRBV11-3|TRBD1|TRBJ2-1
TGTGCCAGCAGCTTTACAGGGGGCCCTGAGCAGTTCTTC
CASSFTGGPEQFF
>few|TRBV5-1|.|TRBJ2-7
TGCGCCAGCAGCTTGGGTGGGGCTTCGGAGTACGAGCAGTACTTC
CASSLGGASEYEQYF
>few|TRBV20-1|.|TRBJ2-5
TGCAGTGCTAGAACCGGGGCAGAGACCCAGTACTTC
CSARTGAETQYF
>.|TRBV20-1|TRBD2|TRBJ2-1
TGCAGTGCCCGGACTAGCGGGAGGGCCGGGTCCTACAATGAGCAGTTCTTC
CSARTSGRAGSYNEQFF
>few|TRBV4-3|TRBD1|TRBJ2-7
TGCGCCAGCAGCCAAGCGACAGGGACCTACGAGCAGTACTTC
CASSQATGTYEQYF
>few|TRBV28|TRBD2|TRBJ2-4
TGTGCCAGCAGTTCCCTAGCGGTAGCCAAAAACATTCAGTACTTC
CASSSLAVAKNIQYF
>many|TRBV6-2/TRBV6-3|TRBD1|TRBJ2-1
TGTGCCAGCAGTTACCCCCGGGACAGGGTTCCGTATGAGCAGTTCTTC
CASSYPRDRVPYEQFF